This paragraph covers one T cell receptor (beta chain) sequence. What it recognizes is unknown. This specimen comes from a study of T cell responses to AZD1222 COVID-19 vaccine. Study-level findings and limits: The study identified only six AZD1222 recipients as seropositive at baseline. Spike was spanned by vaccine-associated CD4 TCRs, with dominance at 160-218 and 743-854. Close to half of all spike-specific TCRs reportedly target regions of the variants that are unmutated.

With 5 bases clipped from V and 3 bases from J, the junction kept 9 bases outside the gene matches. The CDR3 is 15 amino acids. Germline CDR1 is PRHDT and CDR2 is FYEKMQ (reference sequence). Libraries were prepared by immunoSEQ multiplex PCR; TCRdb keeps only in-frame clonotypes and omits some of them. The top ten clones hold roughly 6% of a sample with 200,000 or so clones, about nine tenths of them seen once. The sequencing used peripheral blood, collected on day 0 of AZD1222 vaccination. This sequence was found in an adult in good health. This rearrangement joins TRBV13 to TRBJ1-2; 7 nucleotides agree with TRBD1. The CDR3 bases are TGTGCCAGCAGCCTCGGGGTCGGGACAGACTATGGCTACACCTTC. Its translation is CASSLGVGTDYGYTF.